These 11 T cell receptor beta chains originate from one sample sequenced in a study of PD-1 blockade in classical Hodgkin lymphoma (TCRdb year 2020). The library was produced with the immunoSEQ multiplex PCR assay. TCRdb carries this immuneACCESS record with in-frame sequences only. Its versions omit some clonotypes, under half of them owing to an unresolved V gene in the studies checked, with the rest unexplained. The sample table contains tens of thousands of clones; only one count was recorded for about 90% of them. The top ten hold around 7.7% of the sample. Sample time point, as interpreted from the label and publication: cycle 2 day 1 (C2D1) of nivolumab. Relapse after autologous stem cell transplantation had occurred in all trial patients, and cohorts A, B and C were distinguished by prior brentuximab vedotin exposure. The input for sequencing was peripheral blood mononuclear cells (PBMCs), taken before the second cycle of nivolumab. These receptors came from a human donor with classical Hodgkin lymphoma.

V is TRBV25-1 and J is TRBJ2-7; D gene unclear. The CDR3 totals 14 residues. The germline CDR1 and CDR2 sequences are MGHDK and SYGVNS. V lost 2 bases to trimming and J lost 6 bases, with 14 bases between them. CDR3 nucleotide sequence: TGTGCCAGCAGTGAACGTGGTCTAGTGGTCGAGCAGTACTTC. Translated, it gives CASSERGLVVEQYF.

V is TRBV6-6 and J is TRBJ1-4; D is unresolved. V lost 10 bases, J lost 1 base, and 10 bases lay in between. The CDR3 length is 13 residues. CDR1 MNHNY and CDR2 SVGAGI come from the germline V gene (reference sequence). The CDR3 protein is CATAPETNEKLFF. CDR3 nucleotides: TGTGCCACCGCGCCGGAAACTAATGAAAAACTGTTTTTT.

In the case of this clone: This sample includes further DNA sequences coding for the same CDR3. The rearrangement links TRBV27 to TRBJ2-7, with D tentatively TRBD1 or TRBD2 (6 bases each). CDR1 MNHEY and CDR2 SMNVEV come from the germline V gene (reference sequence). Trimming pared 5 bases from V and 4 bases from J, leaving 15 bases between. The CDR3 contains 14 residues. CDR3 sequence reads: CASSALTGAYEQYF. DNA for the CDR3: TGTGCCAGCAGTGCCCTGACGGGGGCGTACGAGCAGTACTTC.

The chain combines TRBV19 with TRBJ2-5; 7 bases match TRBD2. Germline V lookup: CDR1 LNHDA, CDR2 SQIVND (reference sequence). J lost 4 bases, V lost 6 bases, and 11 bases had no gene match. The CDR3 has 15 amino acids. The chain's CDR3 is CASSKLATPRETQYF. In DNA, the CDR3 is TGTGCCAGTAGCAAACTAGCGACCCCAAGAGAGACCCAGTACTTC.

The chain has TRBV4-1 and TRBJ1-5; D is unresolved. The V end lost 1 base, the J end lost 7 bases, and 20 bases lay between the germline ends. CDR3 length: 17 amino acids. Per the germline V gene, CDR1 is MGHRA and CDR2 is YSYEKL. CDR3 amino acids: CASSQGAGRVERQPQHF. DNA of the CDR3: TGCGCCAGCAGCCAAGGGGCGGGGAGGGTTGAGAGACAGCCCCAGCATTTT.

CDR3 residues: CASSLGTLATNEKLFF. Here the CDR3 DNA reads TGCGCCAGCAGCTTAGGGACTCTCGCAACTAATGAAAAACTGTTTTTT. This chain joins TRBV5-1 and TRBJ1-4; possible D gene TRBD1, 5 bases. Trimming pared 2 bases from V and 0 bases from J, leaving 11 bases between. The CDR3 has 16 residues. Germline CDR1 is SGHRS and CDR2 is YFSETQ.

The J gene is TRBJ2-3, the V gene TRBV6-6, with D perhaps matching TRBD2 (5 bases). The CDR3 runs 13 residues. Germline CDR1 MNHNY, CDR2 SVGAGI (reference sequence). V was clipped by 4 bases and J by 5 bases, with 10 bases between them. The CDR3 sequence is CASSLSGIDTQYF. DNA for the CDR3: TGTGCCAGCAGTTTATCGGGGATAGATACGCAGTATTTT.

The chain links TRBV2 to TRBJ1-1, with D perhaps matching TRBD1 (5 bases). The CDR3 loop spans 13 amino acids. Germline lookup yields CDR1 SNHLY and CDR2 FYNNEI. V was shortened by 4 bases and J by 5 bases, with 11 bases between the two germline ends. In DNA form, the CDR3 reads TGTGCCAGCAGTGTGGGGGGGGAAACTGAAGCTTTCTTT. This gives the protein CASSVGGETEAFF. The full variable domain, its missing parts supplied by reference TRBV2 and TRBJ1-1, is EPEVTQTPSHQVTQMGQEVILRCVPISNHLYFYWYRQILGQKVEFLVSFYNNEISEKSEIFDDQFSVERPDGSNFTLKIRSTKLEDSAMYFCASSVGGETEAFFGQGTRLTVV.

The chain has TRBV7-9 and TRBJ2-7; 14 positions match TRBD2. The germline CDR1 and CDR2 sequences are SEHNR and FQNEAQ (reference sequence). V gave up 5 bases and J gave up 3 bases; unmatched junction bases: 3. The CDR3 is made up of 15 amino acids. CDR3 protein: CASSGTSGGIYEQYF. DNA of the CDR3: TGTGCCAGCAGCGGGACTAGCGGGGGAATCTACGAGCAGTACTTC.

This sequence joins TRBV6-5 and TRBJ2-3; D uncertain. The CDR3 has 12 residues. The germline V gene encodes CDR1 MNHEY and CDR2 SVGAGI. The V and J ends lost 5 bases and 4 bases respectively, with 7 bases between them. CDR3: CASSPGPDTQYF. The CDR3 DNA reads as TGTGCCAGCAGTCCTGGACCAGATACGCAGTATTTT.

This chain uses TRBV7-3 with TRBJ2-5; 10 bases align to TRBD1. The germline CDR1 and CDR2 sequences are SGHTA and FQGTGA. The CDR3 has 17 residues. The junction had 9 bases not matched to a gene; V was cut back by 2 bases and J by 3 bases. Here the CDR3 reads CASSLSRDRGREETQYF. As DNA, the CDR3 is TGTGCCAGCAGCTTATCTCGGGACAGGGGACGGGAAGAGACCCAGTACTTC.